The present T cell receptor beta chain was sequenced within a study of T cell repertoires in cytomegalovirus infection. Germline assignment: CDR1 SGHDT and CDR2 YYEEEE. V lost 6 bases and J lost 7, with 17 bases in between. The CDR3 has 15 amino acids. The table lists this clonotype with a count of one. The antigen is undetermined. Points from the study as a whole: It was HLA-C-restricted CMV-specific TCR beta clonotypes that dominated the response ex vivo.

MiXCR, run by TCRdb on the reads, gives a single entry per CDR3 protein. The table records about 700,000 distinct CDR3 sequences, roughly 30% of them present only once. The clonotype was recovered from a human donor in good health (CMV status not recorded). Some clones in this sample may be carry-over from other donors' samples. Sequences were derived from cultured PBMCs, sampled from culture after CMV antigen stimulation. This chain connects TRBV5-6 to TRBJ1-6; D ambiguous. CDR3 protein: CASTLRPAINSPLHF. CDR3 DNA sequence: TGTGCCAGCACCCTTCGCCCGGCTATAAATTCACCCCTCCACTTT.